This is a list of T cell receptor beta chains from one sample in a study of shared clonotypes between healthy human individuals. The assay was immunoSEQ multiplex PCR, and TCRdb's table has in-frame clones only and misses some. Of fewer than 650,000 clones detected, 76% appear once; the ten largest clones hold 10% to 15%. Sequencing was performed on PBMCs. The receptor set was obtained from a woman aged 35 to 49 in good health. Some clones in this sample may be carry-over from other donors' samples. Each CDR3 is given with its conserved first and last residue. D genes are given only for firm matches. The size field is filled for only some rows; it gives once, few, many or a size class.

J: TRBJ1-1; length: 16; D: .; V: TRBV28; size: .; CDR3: CASSLLSWRINTEAFF; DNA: TGTGCCAGCAGTTTACTGTCCTGGAGAATAAACACTGAAGCTTTCTTT
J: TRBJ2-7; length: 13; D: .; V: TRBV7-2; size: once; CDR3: CASSLGAADEQYF; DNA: TGTGCCAGCAGCTTGGGGGCCGCCGACGAGCAGTACTTC
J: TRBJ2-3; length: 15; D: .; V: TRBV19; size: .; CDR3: CASSTSGWFTDTQYF; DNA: TGTGCCAGTAGTACGAGCGGGTGGTTCACAGATACGCAGTATTTT
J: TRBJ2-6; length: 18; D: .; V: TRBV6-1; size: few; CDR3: CASSEGRNSLPGANVLTF; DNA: TGTGCCAGCAGTGAAGGCCGGAACAGCCTACCTGGGGCCAACGTCCTGACTTTC
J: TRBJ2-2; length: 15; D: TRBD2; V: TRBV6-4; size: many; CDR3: CASTTSASNTGELFF; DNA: TGTGCCAGCACTACTAGCGCGTCGAACACCGGGGAGCTGTTTTTT
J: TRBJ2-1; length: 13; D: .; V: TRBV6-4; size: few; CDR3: CASSSDGPNEQFF; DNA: TGTGCCAGCAGTTCCGACGGCCCCAATGAGCAGTTCTTC
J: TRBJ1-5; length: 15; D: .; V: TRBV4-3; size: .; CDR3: CASSQDRAGNQPQHF; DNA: TGCGCCAGCAGCCAAGATCGGGCAGGGAATCAGCCCCAGCATTTT
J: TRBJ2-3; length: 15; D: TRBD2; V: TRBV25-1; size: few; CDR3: CASSELLANTDTQYF; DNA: TGTGCCAGCAGTGAACTACTAGCGAACACAGATACGCAGTATTTT
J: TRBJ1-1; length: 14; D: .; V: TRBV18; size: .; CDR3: CASSPVSIYTEAFF; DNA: TGTGCCAGCTCACCGGTGAGCATCTACACTGAAGCTTTCTTT
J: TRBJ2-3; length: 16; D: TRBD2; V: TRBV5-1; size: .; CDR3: CASSLAGVGGTDTQYF; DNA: TGCGCCAGCAGCTTAGCGGGAGTAGGGGGCACAGATACGCAGTATTTT
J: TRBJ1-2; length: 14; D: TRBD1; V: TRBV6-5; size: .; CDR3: CASSRQGVNYGYTF; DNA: TGTGCCAGCAGCCGACAGGGGGTTAACTATGGCTACACCTTC
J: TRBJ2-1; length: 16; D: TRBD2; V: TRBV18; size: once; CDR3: CASSPPSGSGYNEQFF; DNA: TGTGCCAGCTCACCCCCTAGCGGGAGCGGGTACAATGAGCAGTTCTTC
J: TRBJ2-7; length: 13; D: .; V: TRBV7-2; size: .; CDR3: CASSLTDGYGQYF; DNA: TGTGCCAGCAGCTTAACCGACGGCTACGGGCAGTACTTC
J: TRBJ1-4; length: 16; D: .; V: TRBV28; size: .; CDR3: CASSRPPEVDNEKLFF; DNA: TGTGCCAGCAGCCGCCCCCCGGAGGTCGATAATGAAAAACTGTTTTTT
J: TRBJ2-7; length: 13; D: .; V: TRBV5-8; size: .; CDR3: CASSLTGLYEQYF; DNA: TGTGCCAGCAGTTTGACAGGACTCTACGAGCAGTACTTC
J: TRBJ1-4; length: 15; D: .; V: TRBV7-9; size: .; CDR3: CASSLMGAREEKLFF; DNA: TGTGCCAGCAGCTTAATGGGAGCCCGAGAGGAAAAACTGTTTTTT
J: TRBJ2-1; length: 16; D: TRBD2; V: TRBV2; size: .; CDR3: CASSEAGTRFGDEQFF; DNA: TGTGCCAGCAGTGAGGCCGGGACTAGATTCGGGGATGAGCAGTTCTTC
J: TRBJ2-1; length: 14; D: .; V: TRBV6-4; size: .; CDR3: CASSPRGETNEQFF; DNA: TGTGCCAGCAGTCCGCGTGGGGAAACCAATGAGCAGTTCTTC
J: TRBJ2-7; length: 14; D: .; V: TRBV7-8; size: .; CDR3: CASSLVDLSYEQYF; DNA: TGTGCCAGCAGCTTAGTGGACCTATCCTACGAGCAGTACTTC
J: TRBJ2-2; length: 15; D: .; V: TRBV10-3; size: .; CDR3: CAISAGIPNTGELFF; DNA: TGTGCCATCAGCGCAGGGATACCGAACACCGGGGAGCTGTTTTTT
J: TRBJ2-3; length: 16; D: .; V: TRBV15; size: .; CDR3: CATSRGPHFSTDTQYF; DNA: TGTGCCACCAGCAGAGGTCCCCATTTTAGCACAGATACGCAGTATTTT
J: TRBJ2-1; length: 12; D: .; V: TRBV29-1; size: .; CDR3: CSIQGFRDEQFF; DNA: TGCAGCATCCAGGGGTTTAGGGATGAGCAGTTCTTC
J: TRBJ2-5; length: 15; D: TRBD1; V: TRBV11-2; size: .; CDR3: CASRLPGQTKETQYF; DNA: TGTGCCAGCAGACTTCCGGGACAGACAAAAGAGACCCAGTACTTC
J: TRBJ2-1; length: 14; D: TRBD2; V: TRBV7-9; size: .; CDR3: CASSPSGSGNEQFF; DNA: TGTGCCAGCAGCCCCAGCGGGAGTGGCAATGAGCAGTTCTTC